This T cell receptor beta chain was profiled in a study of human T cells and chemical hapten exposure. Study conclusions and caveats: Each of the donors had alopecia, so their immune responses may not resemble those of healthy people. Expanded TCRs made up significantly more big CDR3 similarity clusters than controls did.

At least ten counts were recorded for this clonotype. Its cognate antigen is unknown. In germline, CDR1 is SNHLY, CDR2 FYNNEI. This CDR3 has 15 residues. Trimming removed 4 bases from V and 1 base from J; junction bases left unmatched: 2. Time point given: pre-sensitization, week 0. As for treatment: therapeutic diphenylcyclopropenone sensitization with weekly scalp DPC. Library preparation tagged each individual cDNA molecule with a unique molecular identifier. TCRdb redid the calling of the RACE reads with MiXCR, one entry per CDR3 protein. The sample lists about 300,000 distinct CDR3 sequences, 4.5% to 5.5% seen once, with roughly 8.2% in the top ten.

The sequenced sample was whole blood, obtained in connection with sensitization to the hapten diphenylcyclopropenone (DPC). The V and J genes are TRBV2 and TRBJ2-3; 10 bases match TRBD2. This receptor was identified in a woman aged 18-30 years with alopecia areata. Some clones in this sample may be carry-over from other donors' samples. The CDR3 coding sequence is TGTGCCAGCAGTGCCCTAGCGGGGGGCACAGATACGCAGTATTTT. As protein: CASSALAGGTDTQYF. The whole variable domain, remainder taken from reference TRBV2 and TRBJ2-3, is EPEVTQTPSHQVTQMGQEVILRCVPISNHLYFYWYRQILGQKVEFLVSFYNNEISEKSEIFDDQFSVERPDGSNFTLKIRSTKLEDSAMYFCASSALAGGTDTQYFGPGTRLTVL.